The source of this T cell receptor beta chain is a study of control samples from healthy donors and cancer patients. About this clone itself: Relative to the germline gene, one junction end is altered; a read error may explain this.

TCRdb's table, derived via immunoSEQ multiplex PCR, lists solely in-frame clones and lacks some. The sample lists about 90,000 clones, approximately 93% occurring once. The CDR3 is made up of 12 amino acids. Germline lookup yields CDR1 MDHEN and CDR2 SYDVKM. Sequenced input: blood. The receptor comes from a woman in her 30s in good health. The rearrangement uses TRBV28 and TRBJ1-1, with D possibly TRBD1 on 6 matching bases. The CDR3 region has the DNA TGTGCCAGCAGTTTCGCTCCTCAAGGGGGGACATTT. It translates to CASSFAPQGGTF.